This TCR beta chain originates from a study of blood T cells in healthy people across ages. Across the study: About one barcoded beta molecule was captured per two T cells (by template switching).

The CDR3 contains 14 residues. V trimming: 4 bases; J trimming: 3 bases; junction bases outside the gene matches: 4. The draw of peripheral blood yielded ten milliliters from each donor. Primers used in a second PCR of roughly 6 to 11 cycles were a sample-barcoded 5' primer and a J-beta primer mix. Using its own MiXCR run on the 5' RACE reads, TCRdb lists one record per CDR3 protein. The repertoire includes hundreds of thousands of distinct CDR3 sequences, around 62% of them detected once, and roughly a quarter sits in the top ten. The TCR comes from a young man in good health. The sequenced sample consisted of blood. The chain employs TRBV12-3 or TRBV12-4 and TRBJ2-7, with 9 positions matching TRBD1. The CDR3 sequence: CASSSQGAYYEQYF. CDR3 bases: TGTGCCAGCAGTTCACAGGGGGCGTACTACGAGCAGTACTTC.